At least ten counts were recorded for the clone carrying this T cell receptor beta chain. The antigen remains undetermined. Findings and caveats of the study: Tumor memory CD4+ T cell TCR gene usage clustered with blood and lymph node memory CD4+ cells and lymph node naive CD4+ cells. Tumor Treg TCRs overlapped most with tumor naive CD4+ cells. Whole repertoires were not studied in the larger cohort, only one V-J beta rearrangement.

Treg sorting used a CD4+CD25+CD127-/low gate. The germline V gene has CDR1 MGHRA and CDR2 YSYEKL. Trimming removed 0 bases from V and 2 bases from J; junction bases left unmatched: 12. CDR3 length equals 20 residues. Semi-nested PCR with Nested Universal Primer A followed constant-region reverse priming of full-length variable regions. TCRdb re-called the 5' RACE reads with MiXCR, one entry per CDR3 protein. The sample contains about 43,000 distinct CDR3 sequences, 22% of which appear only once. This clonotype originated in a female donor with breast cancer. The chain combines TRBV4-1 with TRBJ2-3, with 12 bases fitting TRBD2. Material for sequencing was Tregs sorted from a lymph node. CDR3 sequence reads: CASSQDKTSGSRGTTDTQYF. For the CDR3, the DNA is TGCGCCAGCAGCCAAGATAAGACTAGCGGGAGTCGAGGAACCACAGATACGCAGTATTTT.